This T cell receptor (beta chain) was recorded in a study of post-analysis software for immune sequencing data. Study context: Disease trajectories encompassed relapsing-remitting, secondary progressive and progressive-relapsing multiple sclerosis. Findings and limits, study-wide: Same-batch samples co-clustered strongly by F measure. Compared with controls, patients showed significantly lower normalized Chao1 diversity. Included in a set of 5 or 6 TRBV segments more frequent in patients than controls were TRBV5-6, TRBV5-1 and TRBV20-1.

Unique molecular identifiers were built into the TCR beta cDNA libraries. Out of about 0.9 to 10 million T cells, 450,000 to 600,000 cDNA molecules were generated. TCRdb processed the PCR reads anew with MiXCR; each CDR3 protein has one entry. The table lists fewer than 900,000 distinct CDR3 sequences, about half of them singletons. The CDR3 contains 15 residues. Trimming cost V 0 bases and J 5 bases; bases outside gene matches: 4. The germline gives CDR1 SGHRS, CDR2 YFSETQ. Turning to this clonotype: What it binds is unknown.

This receptor was identified in a girl aged 10 to 17 with multiple sclerosis. Material: blood. V and J are TRBV5-1 and TRBJ2-1, with 8 bases matching TRBD2. The CDR3 loop reads CASSLGSGTHNEQFF. The CDR3 DNA sequence: TGCGCCAGCAGCTTGGGTAGCGGGACCCACAATGAGCAGTTCTTC.